This record covers a single T cell receptor beta chain. Antigen: not known. V lost 0 bases, J lost 7 bases, and 10 bases lay in between. There are 15 residues in the CDR3. In germline, CDR1 is LGHNA, CDR2 YSLEER. Treatment given: oral pan-JAK inhibitor, 5-10 mg twice daily. The data belong to a study of CD8+ T cells in alopecia areata. Regarding the study as a whole: Mice showed clearer TCR sharing than patients did, a gap that was possibly HLA-related. Tofacitinib delivered significant drops in scalp clonality and in expanded CD8+ clones among the top 100. Only one nonresponder was present, which leaves the link between baseline CD8+ expansion and response uncertain.

Extracted RNA was reverse transcribed into cDNA, the sequencing template. TCRdb keeps only in-frame clones here, not all; method: immunoSEQ multiplex PCR. The data show some 180,000 clones, 53% seen once. The sequenced sample was CD8+ T cells sorted from blood, obtained at week 24, from a patient treated with tofacitinib. This chain links TRBV4-3 with TRBJ1-6; maybe TRBD1 (5 bases). The TCR sequence derives from a human donor with alopecia areata. The CDR3 sequence: CASSQDTKGNSPLHF. The CDR3 DNA reads as TGCGCCAGCAGCCAAGATACTAAGGGGAATTCACCCCTCCACTTT.